Shown below are 21 T cell receptor beta chains from a single sample sequenced in a study of CD8+CD57+ T cells in acquired aplastic anemia. CD8+CD57+ cell expansion, shown by flow cytometry, had occurred in the patients selected for sequencing. Genomic DNA constituted the template upon which TCR beta VDJ and CDR3 profiling was performed. Via MiXCR, TCRdb re-called the reads, giving one row per CDR3 protein. The sample holds about 240,000 distinct CDR3 sequences, more than 45% seen once. The sequenced sample consisted of sorted CD4+, CD8+, or CD8+CD57+ T cells (not recorded which) from PBMCs. The receptors shown here come from a human donor with aplastic anemia.

This chain joins TRBV11-2 and TRBJ1-2, with D hard to call. Germline V gene data show CDR1 as SGHAT and CDR2 as FQNNGV. The CDR3 loop spans 13 amino acids. Trimming stripped 4 bases from V and 3 bases from J, with 9 bases between. CDR3 nucleotide sequence: TGTGCCAGCAGCTCGACTCCCTACTATGGCTACACCTTC. Protein sequence: CASSSTPYYGYTF. Full variable domain (rest looked up from reference TRBV11-2 and TRBJ1-2): EAGVAQSPRYKIIEKRQSVAFWCNPISGHATLYWYQQILGQGPKLLIQFQNNGVVDDSQLPKDRFSAERLKGVDSTLKIQPAKLEDSAVYLCASSSTPYYGYTFGSGTRLTVV.

The genes are TRBV15 and TRBJ2-3; D possibly matches TRBD1 or TRBD2 (5 bases each). Trimming took 5 bases from V and 2 from J, leaving 11 bases between them. The CDR3 has 14 amino acids. In germline, CDR1 is LNHNV, CDR2 YYDKDF (reference sequence). CDR3 in amino acids: CATSLGTVTDTQYF. CDR3 bases: TGTGCCACCAGCTTAGGGACCGTCACAGATACGCAGTATTTT.

Many counts were recorded for this clonotype. This chain links TRBV12-3 or TRBV12-4 with TRBJ2-7, with TRBD2 matching 10 bases. Trimming cost V 1 base and J 6 bases; bases outside gene matches: 3. This CDR3 has 14 amino acids. CDR3 DNA: TGTGCCAGCAGTTTAGAACTAGCGGGGACCGAGCAGTACTTC. Protein sequence: CASSLELAGTEQYF.

There are a few counts of this clonotype. For the CDR3, the DNA is TGTGCCAGCAGCGTTGGGCTAGCGGGGGCAGCAGATACGCAGTATTTT. Residues: CASSVGLAGAADTQYF. The chain uses TRBV9 and TRBJ2-3, with 10 positions matching TRBD2. J was trimmed by 4 bases and V by 2 bases; bases with no gene match: 7. CDR1 and CDR2 (germline): SGDLS, YYNGEE. CDR3 length: 16 amino acids.

This clonotype was found a few times. The chain recombines TRBV5-1 with TRBJ1-1; the D gene is possibly TRBD1 (6 bases). The CDR3 runs to 14 residues. The ends were cut back, 3 bases at V and 5 bases at J, with 14 bases in the middle. Germline CDR1 is SGHRS and CDR2 is YFSETQ. The CDR3 spells CASSSTGSGTEAFF. CDR3 DNA: TGCGCCAGCAGCTCTACAGGGTCGGGGACTGAAGCTTTCTTT. Together with reference TRBV5-1 and TRBJ1-1, the CDR3 gives the full variable domain: KAGVTQTPRYLIKTRGQQVTLSCSPISGHRSVSWYQQTPGQGLQFLFEYFSETQRNKGNFPGRFSGRQFSNSRSEMNVSTLELGDSALYLCASSSTGSGTEAFFGQGTRLTVV.

In regard to this clonotype: This CDR3 is missing its conserved last phenylalanine or tryptophan, likely due to a read error. The gene calls are TRBV7-2 and TRBJ1-1; 7 bases are shared with TRBD1. The CDR3 extends over 13 amino acids. V was clipped by 5 bases and J by 4 bases; unmatched bases: 4. Germline CDR1 and CDR2: SGHTA and FQGNSA. Here the CDR3 reads CASSLDRVTEAFI. The CDR3 DNA is TGTGCCAGCAGCCTCGACAGGGTCACTGAAGCTTTCATT.

In this sample, this clonotype turned up many times. J is TRBJ1-6 and V is TRBV10-2, with D unresolved. Between the trimmed V and J ends, which lost 3 bases and 0 bases, there was a span of 9 bases. In germline, CDR1 is WSHSY, CDR2 SAAADI. The CDR3 has 16 amino acids. The CDR3 here is CASSDLDSSYNSPLHF. DNA of the CDR3: TGCGCCAGCAGTGACTTGGATAGCTCCTATAATTCACCCCTCCACTTT.

In its sample, this clonotype was seen a few times. This sequence may be a read error, since a much larger clone differs from it by one base. The chain combines TRBV7-9 with TRBJ2-7; possible D gene TRBD1, 5 bases. Germline lookup yields CDR1 SEHNR and CDR2 FQNEAQ (reference sequence). The length of the CDR3 is 12 residues. The V and J ends lost 4 bases and 11 bases respectively, with 15 bases between them. For the CDR3, the DNA is TGTGCCAGCAGCTCCCCTAAGACAGCCGAGTACTTC. This codes for CASSSPKTAEYF. The whole variable domain, remainder taken from reference TRBV7-9 and TRBJ2-7, is DTGVSQNPRHKITKRGQNVTFRCDPISEHNRLYWYRQTLGQGPEFLTYFQNEAQLEKSRLLSDRFSAERPKGSFSTLEIQRTEQGDSAMYLCASSSPKTAEYFGPGTRLTVT.

This clonotype appeared many times. The chain has TRBV10-3 and TRBJ2-7; 9 nucleotides align to TRBD2. The germline V gene has CDR1 ENHRY and CDR2 SYGVKD. J lost 1 base, V lost 5 bases, and 3 bases had no gene match. The CDR3 spans 14 residues. CDR3 in DNA: TGTGCCATCAGTACTAGCGGGCATTCCTACGAGCAGTACTTC. This encodes CAISTSGHSYEQYF.

This clonotype was counted many times. V usage is TRBV11-2 and J usage is TRBJ1-6, with D possibly being TRBD1 (5 bases). This CDR3 contains 11 residues. V was shortened by 3 bases and J by 15 bases, with 9 bases between the two germline ends. CDR1 and CDR2 from the germline V gene are SGHAT and FQNNGV. In DNA, the CDR3 is TGTGCCAGCAGCTTTGGCAGGGACCTCCACTTT. Translation gives CASSFGRDLHF.

This clonotype was seen many times. CDR3 in amino acids: CASSVPEGGAYNEQFF. The CDR3 DNA sequence: TGTGCCAGCAGCGTACCTGAGGGCGGTGCCTACAATGAGCAGTTCTTC. The gene calls are TRBV9 and TRBJ2-1, with D tentatively TRBD2 (5 bases). Trimming stripped 1 base from V and 2 bases from J, with 13 bases between. Germline values: CDR1 SGDLS, CDR2 YYNGEE. CDR3 length equals 16 residues.

The rearrangement uses TRBV24-1 and TRBJ2-1; perhaps D is TRBD1 or TRBD2 (6 bases each). This CDR3 spans 16 amino acids. V gave up 0 bases and J gave up 7 bases, with 15 bases separating them. Germline loops: CDR1 KGHDR, CDR2 SFDVKD. The CDR3 protein is CATSDLTYGGLNEQFF. CDR3 nucleotides: TGTGCCACCAGTGATTTGACGTATGGGGGGCTAAATGAGCAGTTCTTC.

The CDR3 DNA is TGTGCCAGCAGCTTTACCGGGTCAGGGATCGAGCAGTACTTC. It translates to CASSFTGSGIEQYF. The J gene is TRBJ2-7, the V gene TRBV7-2, with D perhaps TRBD1 (5 bases). Germline V CDR1 and CDR2: SGHTA, FQGNSA. The CDR3 extends over 14 amino acids. V was trimmed by 3 bases and J by 6 bases, leaving 15 bases between them.

This clonotype was counted a few times. A much more abundant neighbour one base away suggests this may be a read error. A read error is likely, as this CDR3 ends without the conserved phenylalanine or tryptophan. The gene calls are TRBV4-1 and TRBJ1-1, with D hard to call. CDR1 is MGHRA and CDR2 is YSYEKL in the germline V gene. CDR3 length equals 16 residues. CDR3 coding DNA: TGCGCCAGCAGCCAAGCCTCCAAACCCTTGAACGCTGAAGCTTTCCTT. The encoded protein is CASSQASKPLNAEAFL.

This clonotype was recorded only once. The chain carries TRBV15 and TRBJ2-1, with 8 bases matching TRBD1. With V trimmed by 0 bases and J by 0 bases, 7 bases remained unmatched. The germline V gene encodes CDR1 LNHNV and CDR2 YYDKDF (reference sequence). The CDR3 is made up of 18 amino acids. The CDR3 nucleotides are TGTGCCACCAGCAGAGACCTTGGGACAGGAGGCTCCTACAATGAGCAGTTCTTC. It is translated as CATSRDLGTGGSYNEQFF.

This clonotype was seen more than once but under ten times. The J gene is TRBJ2-7, the V gene TRBV30; a possible D gene is TRBD2 (6 bases). V lost 1 base to trimming and J lost 6 bases, with 22 bases between them. CDR1 GTSNPN and CDR2 SVGIG come from the germline V gene (reference sequence). This CDR3 is 16 amino acids long. The CDR3 loop reads CAWSDGPQGRAGEQYF. CDR3 bases: TGTGCCTGGAGTGACGGTCCCCAGGGCCGAGCGGGCGAGCAGTACTTC.

The V and J genes are TRBV12-3 or TRBV12-4 and TRBJ2-4, with D hard to call. Trimming shortened V by 2 bases and J by 5 bases, and 13 bases separated the two germline ends. CDR3 length: 15 amino acids. The CDR3 sequence is CASSLSRRTENIQYF. CDR3 bases: TGTGCCAGCAGTTTATCACGGCGTACCGAAAACATTCAGTACTTC.

The chain couples TRBV15 to TRBJ2-7; D remains unclear. V dropped 3 bases and J dropped 0 bases, with 3 bases sitting between them. The CDR3 has 12 residues. Germline loops: CDR1 LNHNV, CDR2 YYDKDF (reference sequence). CDR3 sequence: CATSRDSYEQYV. Here the CDR3 DNA reads TGTGCCACCAGCAGGGACTCCTACGAGCAGTACGTC.

This clonotype was recorded many times. J is TRBJ2-7 and V is TRBV10-2; the D gene could be TRBD1 or TRBD2 (5 bases each). The germline V and J ends were trimmed by 3 bases and 7 bases, with 13 bases remaining between them. The CDR3 length is 13 residues. Germline CDR1 is WSHSY and CDR2 is SAAADI. The DNA of the CDR3 is TGCGCCAGCAGTGAAGGGACCTTGGGGGAGCAGTACTTC. Its protein product is CASSEGTLGEQYF.

The rearrangement uses TRBV30 and TRBJ1-2, with 8 positions matching TRBD1. The V and J ends lost 5 bases and 5 bases, in that order; junction bases with no gene match: 7. The CDR3 is 13 residues long. Looked up from germline, CDR1 is GTSNPN and CDR2 is SVGIG (reference sequence). CDR3 nucleotide sequence: TGTGCCTGGTCAATCGGACAGGGATATGGCTACACCTTC. Translation gives CAWSIGQGYGYTF.

The V gene is TRBV6-5, the J gene TRBJ1-1; no firm D call. The CDR3 length is 15 residues. Germline values: CDR1 MNHEY, CDR2 SVGAGI. Between the trimmed V and J ends, which lost 6 bases and 0 bases, there was a span of 14 bases. CDR3 amino acids: CASSHGLGVNTEAFF. Here the CDR3 DNA reads TGTGCCAGCAGCCACGGACTGGGAGTGAACACTGAAGCTTTCTTT.